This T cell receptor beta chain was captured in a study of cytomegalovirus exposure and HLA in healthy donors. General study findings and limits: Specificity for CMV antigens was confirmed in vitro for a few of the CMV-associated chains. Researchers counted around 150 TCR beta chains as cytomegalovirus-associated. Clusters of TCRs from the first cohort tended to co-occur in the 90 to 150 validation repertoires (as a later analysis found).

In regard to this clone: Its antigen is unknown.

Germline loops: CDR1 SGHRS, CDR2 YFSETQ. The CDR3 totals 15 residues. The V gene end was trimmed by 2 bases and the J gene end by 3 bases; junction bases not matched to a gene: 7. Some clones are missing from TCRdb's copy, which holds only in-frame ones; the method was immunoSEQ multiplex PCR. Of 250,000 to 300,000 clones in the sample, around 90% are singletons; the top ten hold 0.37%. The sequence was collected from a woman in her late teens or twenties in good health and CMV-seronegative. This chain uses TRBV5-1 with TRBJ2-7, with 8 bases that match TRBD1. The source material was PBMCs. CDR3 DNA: TGCGCCAGCAGCTTTCTGGGACAGGAAAACTACGAGCAGTACTTC. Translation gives CASSFLGQENYEQYF.